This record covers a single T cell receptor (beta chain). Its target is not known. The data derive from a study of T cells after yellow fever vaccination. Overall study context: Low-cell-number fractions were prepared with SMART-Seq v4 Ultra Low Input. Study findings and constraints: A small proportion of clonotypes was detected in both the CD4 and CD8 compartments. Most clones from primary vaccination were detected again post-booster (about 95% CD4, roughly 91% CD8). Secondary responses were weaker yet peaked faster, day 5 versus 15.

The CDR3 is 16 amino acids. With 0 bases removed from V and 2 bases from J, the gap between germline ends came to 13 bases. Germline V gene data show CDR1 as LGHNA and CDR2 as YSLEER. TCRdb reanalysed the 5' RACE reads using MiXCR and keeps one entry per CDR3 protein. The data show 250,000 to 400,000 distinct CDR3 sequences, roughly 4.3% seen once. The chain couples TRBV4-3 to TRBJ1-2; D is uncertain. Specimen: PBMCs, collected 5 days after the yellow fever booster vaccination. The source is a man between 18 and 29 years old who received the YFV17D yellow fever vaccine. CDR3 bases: TGCGCCAGCAGCCAAGATTCGGTGGGTTTCAACTATGGCTACACCTTC. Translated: CASSQDSVGFNYGYTF.